This T cell receptor beta chain came from a study of blood T cell repertoires in COVID-19. The overall study: COVID-19 samples from acute and convalescent phases originated in the United States, Italy and Spain. T cells, B-cell-depleted T cells, or PBMCs supplied cDNA or gDNA.

This CDR3 is built from 13 residues. The V end was cut by 1 base, the J end by 7 bases, with 8 bases between. Germline V gives CDR1 SGHVS, CDR2 FQNEAQ. In the authors' workflow: The authors estimated nucleated cell counts from reference gene primer amplification. The protocol was immunoSEQ multiplex PCR, while the TCRdb copy is restricted to in-frame clones and leaves out a portion. Clone size and the V and J calls come from that table; the DNA yielded D and trimming. This sample has tens of thousands of clones; under 85% occur once, and the top ten carry about 2%. Sequenced input: peripheral blood. The chain has TRBV7-8 and TRBJ1-5, with D hard to call. The sequence derives from a woman in her 70s with acute or convalescent COVID-19. The CDR3 DNA follows: TGTGCCAGCAGCTTAGATGGGCCCCAGCCCCAGCATTTT. Its translation: CASSLDGPQPQHF.